The 7 T cell receptor delta chains below come from one sample, sequenced in a study of gamma-delta T cells after stem cell transplantation. TCRdb redid clone calling on the RT-PCR reads using CATT. This table holds a few thousand delta-chain clones, about 4.6% found once. Sequencing was performed on gamma-delta T cells. All receptors derive from a human donor. It is not recorded whose cells these are; they may come from a transplant donor.

The V call is TRDV2, the J call TRDJ1; 7 nucleotides line up with TRDD3. V trimming: 3 bases; J trimming: 2 bases; junction bases outside the gene matches: 5. Germline V CDR1 and CDR2: GEAIGNYY, EKD. The CDR3 is 14 residues long. DNA for the CDR3: TGTGCCTGTGACCTTACTGGGGTGACCGATAAACTCATCTTT. This translates into CACDLTGVTDKLIF.

Comments on this clone: A much larger clone differs from this one at a single base, so this may be a read error. The sample has other DNA sequences that encode this CDR3 too. The chain couples TRDV2 to TRDJ1, with 9 bases identical to TRDD3. The germline V gene has CDR1 GEAIGNYY and CDR2 EKD. After removal of 2 bases from V and 0 bases from J, the junction contained 30 bases not matched to a gene. CDR3 length equals 24 residues. CDR3 sequence: CACDILTGGDRGGGYSTYTDKLIF. CDR3 DNA sequence: TGTGCCTGTGACATATTAACTGGGGGAGATCGCGGCGGCGGATATTCAACGTACACCGATAAACTCATCTTT.

As regards this clone: The TCRdb protein comes from a much larger clone and disagrees with this DNA's translation at residue 13, likely due to a read error; the protein given here is derived from the DNA. The gene calls are TRDV2 and TRDJ1; 11 positions agree with TRDD3. Germline V gene lookup returns CDR1 GEAIGNYY and CDR2 EKD. Trimming took 1 base from V and 5 from J; bases not matched to a gene: 14. The CDR3 extends over 18 amino acids. The DNA for the CDR3 is TGTGCCTGTGACACGATAACTTCACTGGGGGATATAAGAGATAAACTCATCTTT. This sequence encodes CACDTITSLGDIRDKLIF.

CDR3 nucleotides: TGTGCCTGTGACACCGTTCTACTGGGGGATGACACCGATAAACTCATCTTT. This sequence encodes CACDTVLLGDDTDKLIF. The chain joins TRDV2 to TRDJ1; 10 bases align to TRDD3. J was trimmed by 0 bases and V by 0 bases; bases with no gene match: 6. The germline V gene has CDR1 GEAIGNYY and CDR2 EKD. The CDR3 sequence is 17 residues long.

This clone was seen a few times. TCRdb's listed protein matches a much larger clone and diverges from this DNA's translation at residue 4, likely through a read error; the protein shown comes from the DNA. The rearrangement links TRDV2 to TRDJ1; 10 nucleotides match TRDD3. Germline V gene lookup returns CDR1 GEAIGNYY and CDR2 EKD. The CDR3 has 16 amino acids. The CDR3 DNA is TGTGCCTGTGGCACCGTCCTACTGGGGGATGTCGATAAACTCATCTTT. It translates to CACGTVLLGDVDKLIF.

This clone was detected a few times. This probably arose from a read error, given a far larger clone one base away. This chain connects TRDV2 to TRDJ1; D is unresolved. The length of the CDR3 is 18 residues. Per germline, CDR1 GEAIGNYY and CDR2 EKD. V was clipped by 0 bases and J by 0 bases, with 19 bases between them. The CDR3: CACDTLPGPSTYTDKLIF. The CDR3, as DNA: TGTGCCTGTGACACCTTGCCCGGTCCCTCTACATACACCGATAAACTCATCTTT.

This clone was detected only a few times. A read error likely explains why the TCRdb protein, taken from a much larger clone, differs from this DNA's translation at residue 4; the protein shown is translated from the DNA. V gene TRDV2 combines with J gene TRDJ1, with TRDD3 identical over 8 bases. From germline, CDR1 is GEAIGNYY and CDR2 EKD. This CDR3 comprises 16 residues. The CDR3 region is CACGTVGDAHTDKLIF. CDR3 DNA sequence: TGTGCCTGTGGCACCGTGGGGGATGCCCACACCGATAAACTCATCTTT.